Detailed here is one T cell receptor (beta chain). The antigen remains unidentified. High-throughput TCR beta sequencing covered peripheral CD8+ and CD4+ T cells. Negative isolation yielded the CD8+ and CD4+ T cells, while FACS enriched the TEMRA cells. After extraction with the RNeasy kit, about 0.5 to 1 ug of the RNA was reverse transcribed using random hexamers. Amplification of TCR beta CDR3 used immunoSEQ multiplex PCR across 54 Vbeta and 13 Jbeta. In TCRdb, the immunoSEQ multiplex PCR reads were re-called with MiXCR into one record per CDR3 protein. The table shows hundreds of thousands of distinct CDR3 sequences, with roughly 96% occurring only once. The record originates from a study of CD8 T cells in Susac syndrome. Study-level findings and limits: The study admitted that it had a relatively small number of individuals in its TCR sequencing and HLA analysis.

This receptor was identified in a human donor with multiple sclerosis. The specimen was CD4+ T cells from PBMCs.

This CDR3 reads CSVTSGLSTDTQYF. CDR3 DNA: TGCAGCGTGACATCCGGACTTAGCACAGATACGCAGTATTTT. The chain links TRBV29-1 to TRBJ2-3; weak D call: TRBD2 (5 bases). With 6 bases removed from V and 0 bases from J, the gap between germline ends came to 13 bases. Germline V CDR1 and CDR2: SQVTM, ANQGSEA. This CDR3 comprises 14 residues.